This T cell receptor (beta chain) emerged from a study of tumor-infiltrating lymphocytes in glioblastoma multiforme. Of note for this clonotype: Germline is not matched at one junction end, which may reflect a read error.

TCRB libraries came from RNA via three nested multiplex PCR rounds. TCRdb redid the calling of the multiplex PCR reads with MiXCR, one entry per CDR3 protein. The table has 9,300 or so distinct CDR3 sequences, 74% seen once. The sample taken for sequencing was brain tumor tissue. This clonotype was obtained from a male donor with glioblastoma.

This CDR3 is CASNVQGTQYF. The CDR3 region has the DNA TGTGCCAGCAATGTGCAAGGGACCCAGTACTTC. The V and J genes are TRBV6-5 and TRBJ2-5; D remains unclear. The CDR3 is made up of 11 amino acids. CDR1 and CDR2 (germline): MNHEY, SVGAGI.